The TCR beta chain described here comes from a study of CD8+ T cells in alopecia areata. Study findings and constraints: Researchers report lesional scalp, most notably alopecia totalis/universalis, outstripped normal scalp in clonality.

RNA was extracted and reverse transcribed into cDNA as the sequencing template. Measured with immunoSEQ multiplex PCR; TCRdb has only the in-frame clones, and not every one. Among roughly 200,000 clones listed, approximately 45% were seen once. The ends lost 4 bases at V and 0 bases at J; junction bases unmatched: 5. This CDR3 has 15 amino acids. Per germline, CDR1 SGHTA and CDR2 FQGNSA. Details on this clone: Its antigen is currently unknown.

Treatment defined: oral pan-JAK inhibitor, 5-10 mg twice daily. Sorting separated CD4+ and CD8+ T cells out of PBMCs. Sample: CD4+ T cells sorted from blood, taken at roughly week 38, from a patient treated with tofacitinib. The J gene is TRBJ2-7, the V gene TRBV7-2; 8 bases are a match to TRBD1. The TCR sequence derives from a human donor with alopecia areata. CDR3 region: CASSSRTGTSYEQYF. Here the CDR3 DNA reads TGTGCCAGCAGCTCCAGGACAGGGACCTCCTACGAGCAGTACTTC.